Presented here are 16 T cell receptor beta chains from one specimen sequenced in a study of OX40 agonist ivuxolimab in advanced cancers. Sequencing was performed with immunoSEQ multiplex PCR; in TCRdb, only in-frame clones are kept and a portion is missing. The data contain fewer than 55,000 clones, around 80% of them singletons. The sample consisted of CD4+ or CD8+ T cells sorted from blood, taken in a trial of the OX40 agonist ivuxolimab. These receptors all stem from an adult with an advanced solid tumor such as melanoma, head and neck, liver or kidney cancer.

The chain combines TRBV18 with TRBJ1-5; 8 bases are a match to TRBD1. This CDR3 comprises 15 residues. V shed 3 bases and J 7 bases; nucleotides not matched to a gene: 8. In germline, CDR1 is KGHSH, CDR2 LQKENI. CDR3 residues: CASSPRTGKGQPQHF. In DNA form, the CDR3 reads TGTGCCAGCTCACCCAGGACAGGGAAGGGACAGCCCCAGCATTTT.

V usage is TRBV10-3 and J usage is TRBJ2-5; D is possibly TRBD1 (6 bases). This CDR3 has 16 amino acids. Deletions cut 0 bases from V and 2 bases from J, with 13 bases between. Germline values: CDR1 ENHRY, CDR2 SYGVKD. The DNA for the CDR3 is TGTGCCATCAGTGAGTCGATAGTAGGACAGCAAGAGACCCAGTACTTC. As protein: CAISESIVGQQETQYF.

This clone was observed a handful of times. This rearrangement joins TRBV6-5 to TRBJ1-5; D unclear. Per the germline V gene, CDR1 is MNHEY and CDR2 is SVGAGI. With 6 bases removed from V and 0 bases from J, the gap between germline ends came to 9 bases. The CDR3 is made up of 14 amino acids. DNA for the CDR3: TGTGCCAGCAGACGCGGGAATAGCAATCAGCCCCAGCATTTT. Translating it yields CASRRGNSNQPQHF.

V and J are TRBV18 and TRBJ2-7; 9 bases line up with TRBD2. The CDR3 runs to 15 residues. Germline V CDR1 and CDR2: KGHSH, LQKENI. Losses at the gene ends were 0 bases for V and 7 bases for J; bases not matched to a gene: 7. The CDR3 region has the DNA TGTGCCAGCTCACCACCCGGGACTAGCCGCCTGGAGCAGTACTTC. Its translation: CASSPPGTSRLEQYF.

This sequence joins TRBV19 and TRBJ2-7; perhaps TRBD1 as D (6 bases). Germline values: CDR1 LNHDA, CDR2 SQIVND (reference sequence). V was cut by 4 bases and J by 0 bases, with 10 bases left in between. The CDR3 contains 14 residues. The CDR3 DNA reads as TGTGCCAGTAGTAAACACAGGGACTCCTACGAGCAGTACTTC. This codes for CASSKHRDSYEQYF.

This chain connects TRBV15 to TRBJ1-2, with 8 bases fitting TRBD1. The length of the CDR3 is 19 residues. After removal of 0 bases from V and 4 bases from J, the junction contained 16 bases not matched to a gene. In germline, CDR1 is LNHNV, CDR2 YYDKDF (reference sequence). This chain's CDR3 is CATSRDLGFRTGSAYGYTF. As DNA, the CDR3 is TGTGCCACCAGCAGAGATCTAGGTTTCCGGACAGGGTCGGCCTATGGCTACACCTTC.

This chain joins TRBV11-3 and TRBJ2-2, with D possibly TRBD2 on 6 matching bases. Trimming cost V 5 bases and J 8 bases, with 12 bases left between them. This CDR3 contains 13 residues. CDR1 and CDR2 from the germline V gene are SGHNT and YENEEA. CDR3 sequence (DNA): TGTGCCAGCAGCCAGACTAGGTCTGGGGAGCTGTTTTTT. As protein: CASSQTRSGELFF. Combining the CDR3 with reference TRBV11-3 and TRBJ2-2 gives the whole variable domain EAGVVQSPRYKIIEKKQPVAFWCNPISGHNTLYWYLQNLGQGPELLIRYENEEAVDDSQLPKDRFSAERLKGVDSTLKIQPAELGDSAVYLCASSQTRSGELFFGEGSRLTVL.

The V and J genes are TRBV5-1 and TRBJ2-1; D possibly matches TRBD1 or TRBD2 (5 bases each). Looked up from germline, CDR1 is SGHRS and CDR2 is YFSETQ. The V gene lost 0 bases and the J gene lost 6 bases, with 13 bases spanning the gap. There are 15 residues in the CDR3. CDR3 in amino acids: CASSLGSWGINEQFF. The CDR3 coding sequence is TGCGCCAGCAGCTTGGGTTCGTGGGGGATCAATGAGCAGTTCTTC.

The chain has TRBV4-3 and TRBJ2-7; D might be TRBD1 (5 bases). V dropped 3 bases and J dropped 2 bases, with 11 bases sitting between them. There are 14 residues in the CDR3. Germline values: CDR1 LGHNA, CDR2 YSLEER. CDR3 DNA: TGCGCCAGCAGCCAGGGCACAGGTCCCTACGAGCAGTACTTC. It yields the protein CASSQGTGPYEQYF.

This chain joins TRBV19 and TRBJ1-1, with 9 positions matching TRBD1. This CDR3 is 14 amino acids long. J gave up 4 bases and V 4 bases, and 4 bases lay outside the gene matches. Germline V lookup: CDR1 LNHDA, CDR2 SQIVND (reference sequence). As DNA, the CDR3 is TGTGCCAGTAGTACGCTGACAGGGGGCACTGAAGCTTTCTTT. It specifies CASSTLTGGTEAFF.

The chain has TRBV30 and TRBJ2-1; 11 bases map to TRBD2. CDR3 length: 14 residues. Germline V lookup: CDR1 GTSNPN, CDR2 SVGIG (reference sequence). V was pared by 2 bases and J by 7 bases, with 4 bases of the junction left unmatched. CDR3 residues: CAWSRSSGRNEQFF. The CDR3 DNA reads TGTGCCTGGAGTCGGTCTAGCGGGAGGAATGAGCAGTTCTTC.

The V gene is TRBV7-9, the J gene TRBJ2-3, with 9 bases matching TRBD2. V lost 0 bases to trimming and J lost 2 bases; unmatched junction nucleotides: 6. Germline values: CDR1 SEHNR, CDR2 FQNEAQ (reference sequence). The CDR3 consists of 17 residues. CDR3 sequence: CASSLATASGNTDTQYF. CDR3 nucleotide sequence: TGTGCCAGCAGCTTAGCGACGGCTAGCGGGAACACAGATACGCAGTATTTT.

This clone was detected only once. This chain uses TRBV25-1 with TRBJ2-7; TRBD1 matches 11 bases. Trimming cost V 2 bases and J 5 bases; bases outside gene matches: 5. Germline V gives CDR1 MGHDK, CDR2 SYGVNS. The CDR3 contains 15 residues. The CDR3 region is CASSEPGQGAHEQYF. In DNA, the CDR3 is TGTGCCAGCAGTGAACCCGGACAGGGGGCCCACGAGCAGTACTTC.

By frequency in the sample, this clone is medium-sized (0.01 to 0.1%). The chain joins TRBV5-1 to TRBJ1-3, with TRBD1 identical over 7 bases. This CDR3 is built from 15 residues. Germline V gene data show CDR1 as SGHRS and CDR2 as YFSETQ. V trimming: 5 bases; J trimming: 3 bases; junction bases outside the gene matches: 8. The CDR3 loop reads CASRPTGVFGNTIYF. The CDR3 DNA sequence: TGCGCCAGCAGACCAACAGGGGTTTTTGGAAACACCATATATTTT.

This sequence joins TRBV10-3 and TRBJ1-1, with D hard to call. The V and J ends lost 4 bases and 1 base respectively, with 13 bases between them. The CDR3 length is 15 residues. Germline loops: CDR1 ENHRY, CDR2 SYGVKD. CDR3 loop: CAISGHSTRNTEAFF. DNA of the CDR3: TGTGCCATCAGTGGGCATTCTACGAGGAACACTGAAGCTTTCTTT.

This sequence joins TRBV19 and TRBJ2-7; D perhaps matches TRBD1 (5 bases). Germline values: CDR1 LNHDA, CDR2 SQIVND (reference sequence). The CDR3 sequence is 14 residues long. Trimming cost V 2 bases and J 3 bases, with 11 bases left between them. Here the CDR3 DNA reads TGTGCCAGTAGTATATGGGGCAGGGACTACGAGCAGTACTTC. Translation: CASSIWGRDYEQYF.